This TCR beta chain was identified in a study of early T cells in non-severe SARS-CoV-2 infection. Overall study context: Unsorted whole blood bulk RNA was sequenced, with unpaired chains. Whole-study results and caveats: CD4 and private specificities were missed by VDJdb matching, which favored anti-spike CD8 responses.

Individual cDNA molecules received unique molecular identifiers. TCRdb reprocessed the 5' RACE reads with MiXCR, giving one entry per CDR3 protein. The table has about 36,000 distinct CDR3 sequences, 5.3% seen once. As for this clonotype: The antigen is not known.

CDR3 length: 16 amino acids. Germline CDR1 is KGHSH and CDR2 is LQKENI. J lost 7 bases, V lost 3 bases, and 5 bases had no gene match. The TCR sequence derives from an adult who was a healthcare worker with PCR-confirmed SARS-CoV-2 infection or an uninfected control (not recorded which). The V gene is TRBV18, the J gene TRBJ2-1; TRBD2 agrees at 14 bases. The specimen was whole blood. CDR3: CASSPGLAGGGNEQFF. CDR3 nucleotide sequence: TGTGCCAGCTCACCCGGACTAGCGGGAGGCGGGAATGAGCAGTTCTTC.